The next 8 T cell receptor beta chains were all read from a single sample in a study of blood T cell repertoires in COVID-19. TCRdb's table, derived via immunoSEQ multiplex PCR, lists solely in-frame clones and lacks some. The table lists about 45,000 clones, roughly nine tenths of them singletons. Sequencing input: peripheral blood. The origin of the receptors is a man in his fifties or sixties with COVID-19, enrolled during active disease.

Of note for this clone: Other DNA variants within this sample encode the same CDR3. The rearrangement joins TRBV9 to TRBJ1-5, with TRBD1 matching 9 bases. CDR3 length equals 15 residues. V lost 4 bases, J lost 4 bases, and 6 bases stayed unmatched. Per the germline V gene, CDR1 is SGDLS and CDR2 is YYNGEE. CDR3 DNA: TGTGCCAGCAGCCCTGGGACAGGGCGAAATCAGCCCCAGCATTTT. Translation gives CASSPGTGRNQPQHF.

The chain is built from TRBV5-1 and TRBJ2-1; the match to TRBD2 covers 7 bases. The junction had 0 bases not matched to a gene; V was cut back by 1 base and J by 8 bases. CDR1 SGHRS and CDR2 YFSETQ come from the germline V gene. The length of the CDR3 is 12 residues. The CDR3 sequence is CASSLRGDEQFF. CDR3 bases: TGCGCCAGCAGCTTGCGGGGGGATGAGCAGTTCTTC.

The J gene is TRBJ2-4, the V gene TRBV10-3, with 8 bases fitting TRBD1. CDR1 and CDR2 (germline): ENHRY, SYGVKD. This CDR3 spans 16 amino acids. Losses at the gene ends were 2 bases for V and 3 bases for J; bases not matched to a gene: 6. The CDR3 reads CAISERGQGVKNIQYF. The CDR3 bases are TGTGCCATCAGTGAGCGCGGACAGGGAGTCAAAAACATTCAGTACTTC.

The chain has TRBV12-3 or TRBV12-4 and TRBJ2-3, with no clear D. V lost 6 bases to trimming and J lost 2 bases, with 3 bases between them. The CDR3 extends over 11 amino acids. DNA of the CDR3: TGTGCCAGCAGCGTCACAGATACGCAGTATTTT. It codes for CASSVTDTQYF.

A single count supports this clone. The chain carries TRBV28 and TRBJ1-5; D is perhaps TRBD1 (6 bases). Germline CDR1 is MDHEN and CDR2 is SYDVKM. The CDR3 has 17 residues. The V end lost 4 bases, the J end lost 4 bases, and 20 bases lay between the germline ends. The CDR3 DNA is TGTGCCAGCAGTTACGAAGGGACAAGGAGACGGAATCAGCCCCAGCATTTT. Translation: CASSYEGTRRRNQPQHF.

This rearrangement joins TRBV29-1 to TRBJ1-1; the D gene is possibly TRBD1 (6 bases). Trimming took off 3 bases at V and 3 bases at J, with 11 bases between the two ends. The germline gives CDR1 SQVTM, CDR2 ANQGSEA. The CDR3 has 13 residues. CDR3 DNA sequence: TGCAGCGTTGAGGCCAGGGGCGACACTGAAGCTTTCTTT. It encodes CSVEARGDTEAFF. The variable domain in full, with the rest retrieved from reference TRBV29-1 and TRBJ1-1, is SAVISQKPSRDICQRGTSLTIQCQVDSQVTMMFWYRQQPGQSLTLIATANQGSEATYESGFVIDKFPISRPNLTFSTLTVSNMSPEDSSIYLCSVEARGDTEAFFGQGTRLTVV.

This chain joins TRBV20-1 and TRBJ1-5; the D gene is possibly TRBD1 (5 bases). Germline loops: CDR1 DFQATT, CDR2 SNEGSKA (reference sequence). This CDR3 is 15 amino acids long. Trimming removed 3 bases from V and 7 bases from J, with 19 bases in between. CDR3: CSASLAGGTGQPQHF. The CDR3 coding sequence is TGCAGTGCTAGTTTAGCTGGGGGGACCGGCCAGCCCCAGCATTTT.

The chain recombines TRBV15 with TRBJ1-6, with 7 bases identical to TRBD1. The CDR3 totals 15 residues. Looked up from germline, CDR1 is LNHNV and CDR2 is YYDKDF (reference sequence). The ends lost 4 bases at V and 6 bases at J; junction bases unmatched: 6. The chain's CDR3 is CATSTRDSPNSPLHF. The CDR3 nucleotides are TGTGCCACCAGCACCCGGGACAGTCCTAATTCACCCCTCCACTTT.